This T cell receptor (beta chain) is drawn from a study of T-cell reconstitution after alpha-beta-depleted transplantation in children. This clonotype was recorded many times. There are 14 residues in the CDR3. Trimming removed 4 bases from V and 1 base from J, with 10 bases in between. The germline V gene has CDR1 DFQATT and CDR2 SNEGSKA (reference sequence). The TCRbeta library incorporated unique molecular identifiers. TCRdb reprocessed the PCR reads with MiXCR, giving one entry per CDR3 protein. This sample yields hundreds of thousands of distinct CDR3 sequences, of which over 9.5% are seen a single time; roughly 2.1% belongs to the top ten.

This sample comprised PBMCs, obtained before TCRalphabeta/CD19-depleted stem cell transplant. This sequence was found in a child aged 2-15 years with inherited bone marrow failure, due to receive a stem cell transplant. J is TRBJ2-2 and V is TRBV20-1; possibly TRBD2 for D (5 bases). The CDR3 coding sequence is TGCAGTGCTAACACTAGGAGGAACACCGGGGAGCTGTTTTTT. Its translation is CSANTRRNTGELFF.